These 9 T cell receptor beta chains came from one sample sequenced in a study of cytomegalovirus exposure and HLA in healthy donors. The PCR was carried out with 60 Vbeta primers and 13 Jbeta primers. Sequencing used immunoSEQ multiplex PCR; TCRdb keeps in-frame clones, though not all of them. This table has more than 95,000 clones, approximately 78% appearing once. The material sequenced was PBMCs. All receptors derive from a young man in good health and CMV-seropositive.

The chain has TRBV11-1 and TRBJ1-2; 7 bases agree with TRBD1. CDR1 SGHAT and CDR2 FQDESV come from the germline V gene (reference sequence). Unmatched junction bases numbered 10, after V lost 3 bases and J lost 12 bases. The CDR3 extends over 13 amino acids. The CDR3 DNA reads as TGTGCCAGCAGCTTTTCTGGACAGGTGAAAAACACCTTC. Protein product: CASSFSGQVKNTF.

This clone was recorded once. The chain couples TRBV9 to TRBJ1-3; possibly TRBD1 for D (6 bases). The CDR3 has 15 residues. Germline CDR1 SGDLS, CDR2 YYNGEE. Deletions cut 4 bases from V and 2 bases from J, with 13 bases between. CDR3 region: CASSSDRIAGNTIYF. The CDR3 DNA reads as TGTGCCAGCAGCTCCGACAGGATCGCTGGAAACACCATATATTTT. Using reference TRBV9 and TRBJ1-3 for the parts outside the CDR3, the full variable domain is DSGVTQTPKHLITATGQRVTLRCSPRSGDLSVYWYQQSLDQGLQFLIQYYNGEERAKGNILERFSAQQFPDLHSELNLSSLELGDSALYFCASSSDRIAGNTIYFGEGSWLTVV.

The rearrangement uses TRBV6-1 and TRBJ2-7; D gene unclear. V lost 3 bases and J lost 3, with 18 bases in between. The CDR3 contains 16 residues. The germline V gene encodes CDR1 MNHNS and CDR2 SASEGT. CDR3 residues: CASSDIPMRSYYEQYF. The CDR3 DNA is TGTGCCAGCAGTGACATTCCCATGAGGAGTTACTACGAGCAGTACTTC.

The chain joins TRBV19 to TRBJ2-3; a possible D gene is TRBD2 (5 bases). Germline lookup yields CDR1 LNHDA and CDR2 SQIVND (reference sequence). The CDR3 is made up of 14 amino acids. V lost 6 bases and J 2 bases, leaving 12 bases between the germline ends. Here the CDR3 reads CASRPRGFTDTQYF. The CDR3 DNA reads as TGTGCCAGTAGGCCCAGAGGGTTCACAGATACGCAGTATTTT. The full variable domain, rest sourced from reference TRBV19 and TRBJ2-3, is DGGITQSPKYLFRKEGQNVTLSCEQNLNHDAMYWYRQDPGQGLRLIYYSQIVNDFQKGDIAEGYSVSREKKESFPLTVTSAQKNPTAFYLCASRPRGFTDTQYFGPGTRLTVL.

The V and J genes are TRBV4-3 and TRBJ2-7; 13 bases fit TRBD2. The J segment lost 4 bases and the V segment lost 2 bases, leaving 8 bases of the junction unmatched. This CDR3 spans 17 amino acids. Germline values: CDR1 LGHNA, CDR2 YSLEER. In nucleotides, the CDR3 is TGCGCCAGCAGCCAACAGACCGGACTAGCGGGAGCATACGAGCAGTACTTC. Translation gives CASSQQTGLAGAYEQYF.

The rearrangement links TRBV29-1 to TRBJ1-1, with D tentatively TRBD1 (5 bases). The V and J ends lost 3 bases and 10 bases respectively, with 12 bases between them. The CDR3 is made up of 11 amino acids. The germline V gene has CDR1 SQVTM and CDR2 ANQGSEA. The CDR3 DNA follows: TGCAGCGTTGATGTCGGGGGAGGAGCTTTCTTT. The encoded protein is CSVDVGGGAFF. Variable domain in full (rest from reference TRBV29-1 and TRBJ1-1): SAVISQKPSRDICQRGTSLTIQCQVDSQVTMMFWYRQQPGQSLTLIATANQGSEATYESGFVIDKFPISRPNLTFSTLTVSNMSPEDSSIYLCSVDVGGGAFFGQGTRLTVV.

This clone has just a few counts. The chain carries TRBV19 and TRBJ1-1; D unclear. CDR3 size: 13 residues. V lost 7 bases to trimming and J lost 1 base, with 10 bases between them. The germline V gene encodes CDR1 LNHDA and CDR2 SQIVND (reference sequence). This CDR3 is CASTAGQNTEAFF. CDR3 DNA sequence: TGTGCCAGTACCGCAGGCCAGAACACTGAAGCTTTCTTT. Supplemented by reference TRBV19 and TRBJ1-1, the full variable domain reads DGGITQSPKYLFRKEGQNVTLSCEQNLNHDAMYWYRQDPGQGLRLIYYSQIVNDFQKGDIAEGYSVSREKKESFPLTVTSAQKNPTAFYLCASTAGQNTEAFFGQGTRLTVV.

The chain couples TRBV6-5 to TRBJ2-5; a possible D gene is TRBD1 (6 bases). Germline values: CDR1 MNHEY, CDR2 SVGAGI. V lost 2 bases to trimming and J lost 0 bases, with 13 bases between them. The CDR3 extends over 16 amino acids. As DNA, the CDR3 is TGTGCCAGCAGTTACCTCGAACAGGGAAACCAAGAGACCCAGTACTTC. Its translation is CASSYLEQGNQETQYF.

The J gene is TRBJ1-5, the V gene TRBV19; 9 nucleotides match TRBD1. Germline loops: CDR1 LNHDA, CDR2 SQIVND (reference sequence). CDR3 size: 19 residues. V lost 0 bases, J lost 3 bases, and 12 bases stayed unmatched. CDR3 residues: CASSIDLRDRVHLNQPQHF. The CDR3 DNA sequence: TGTGCCAGTAGTATAGACCTCCGGGACAGGGTCCACCTCAATCAGCCCCAGCATTTT.